What follows are 8 T cell receptor beta chains derived from one specimen sequenced in a study of blood T cell repertoires in COVID-19. The table came from immunoSEQ multiplex PCR; TCRdb's copy has only in-frame clones and leaves some out. Of over 300,000 clones in the sample, 89% were seen once. The sequencing sample was made of peripheral blood. All receptors come from a man younger than 35 who had recovered from COVID-19.

The chain employs TRBV27 and TRBJ2-1, with 10 bases matching TRBD2. From germline, CDR1 is MNHEY and CDR2 SMNVEV (reference sequence). The CDR3 totals 17 residues. V dropped 0 bases and J dropped 2; count of bases not matched to a gene: 4. As DNA, the CDR3 is TGTGCCAGCAGTTTATCCCTGGGACTAGCGACCTACAATGAGCAGTTCTTC. Translated: CASSLSLGLATYNEQFF.

The chain joins TRBV19 to TRBJ2-2; possible D gene TRBD2, 5 bases. Germline CDR1 and CDR2: LNHDA and SQIVND (reference sequence). V dropped 1 base and J dropped 4 bases, with 7 bases sitting between them. CDR3 size: 14 residues. The DNA of the CDR3 is TGTGCCAGTAGTATAGCGGGAATCACCGGGGAGCTGTTTTTT. Protein: CASSIAGITGELFF.

The rearrangement links TRBV19 to TRBJ2-1; TRBD1 might be the D (6 bases). V dropped 0 bases and J dropped 12 bases, with 12 bases sitting between them. Germline assignment: CDR1 LNHDA and CDR2 SQIVND (reference sequence). CDR3 length: 13 amino acids. The CDR3 reads CASSIEETGRQFF. As DNA, the CDR3 is TGTGCCAGTAGTATAGAGGAGACAGGTAGGCAGTTCTTC.

In its sample, this clone was seen once. V gene TRBV10-3 combines with J gene TRBJ2-1, with TRBD2 identical over 16 bases. The CDR3 loop spans 16 amino acids. The germline CDR1 and CDR2 sequences are ENHRY and SYGVKD. V was pared by 10 bases and J by 7 bases, with 10 bases of the junction left unmatched. CDR3 DNA sequence: TGTGCCAGTGGGAACTCGGGACTAGCGGGGGGGAATGAGCAGTTCTTC. The encoded protein is CASGNSGLAGGNEQFF.

The V call is TRBV9, the J call TRBJ1-2; no clear D. CDR3 size: 14 residues. Germline CDR1 and CDR2: SGDLS and YYNGEE. V dropped 6 bases and J dropped 4 bases, with 16 bases sitting between them. CDR3 bases: TGTGCCAGCACGGCGCGGGAGCCCCCCTATGGCTACACCTTC. Translating it yields CASTAREPPYGYTF.

The gene calls are TRBV19 and TRBJ1-2, with D hard to call. Germline-derived CDR1 and CDR2 are LNHDA and SQIVND (reference sequence). V was trimmed by 6 bases and J by 6 bases, leaving 17 bases between them. The CDR3 spans 14 residues. The CDR3: CASSRKGGLDGYTF. The CDR3 nucleotides are TGTGCCAGTAGCCGCAAGGGAGGTTTGGATGGCTACACCTTC.

The chain recombines TRBV18 with TRBJ1-2; D uncertain. Trimming pared 2 bases from V and 4 bases from J, leaving 8 bases between. The CDR3 runs 13 residues. Germline loops: CDR1 KGHSH, CDR2 LQKENI. The CDR3 sequence is CASSPTSVYGYTF. CDR3 coding DNA: TGTGCCAGCTCACCAACGTCGGTCTATGGCTACACCTTC.

The chain combines TRBV2 with TRBJ2-7; D may be TRBD1 (6 bases). Germline V lookup: CDR1 SNHLY, CDR2 FYNNEI. This CDR3 contains 13 residues. V was shortened by 4 bases and J by 5 bases, with 12 bases between the two germline ends. The CDR3: CASSVGRGNEQYF. In DNA form, the CDR3 reads TGTGCCAGCAGTGTTGGCAGGGGAAACGAGCAGTACTTC.